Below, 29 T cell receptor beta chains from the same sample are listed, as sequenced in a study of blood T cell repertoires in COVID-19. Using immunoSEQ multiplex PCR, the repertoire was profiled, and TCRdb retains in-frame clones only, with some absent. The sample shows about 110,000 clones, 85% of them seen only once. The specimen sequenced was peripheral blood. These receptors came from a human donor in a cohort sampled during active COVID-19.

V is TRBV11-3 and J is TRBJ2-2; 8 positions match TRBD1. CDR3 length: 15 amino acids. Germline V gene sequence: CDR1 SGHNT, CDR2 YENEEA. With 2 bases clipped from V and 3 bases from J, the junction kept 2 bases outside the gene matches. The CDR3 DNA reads TGTGCCAGCAGCTTACAGGGGGCCGACACCGGGGAGCTGTTTTTT. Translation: CASSLQGADTGELFF.

The CDR3 DNA reads as TGCAGCGTTGAGGGGGGGACAGGGGCCGAGCAGTACTTC. It encodes CSVEGGTGAEQYF. This chain joins TRBV29-1 and TRBJ2-7, with 10 bases identical to TRBD1. V shed 3 bases and J 6 bases; nucleotides not matched to a gene: 5. This CDR3 contains 13 residues. Germline V lookup: CDR1 SQVTM, CDR2 ANQGSEA.

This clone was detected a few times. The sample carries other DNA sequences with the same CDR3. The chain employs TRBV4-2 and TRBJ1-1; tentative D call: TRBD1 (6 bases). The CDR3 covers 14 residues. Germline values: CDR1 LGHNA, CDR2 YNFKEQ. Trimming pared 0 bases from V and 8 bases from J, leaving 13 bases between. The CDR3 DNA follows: TGTGCCAGCAGCCAAGAGGGGAGGGGGACAGAAGCTTTCTTT. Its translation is CASSQEGRGTEAFF.

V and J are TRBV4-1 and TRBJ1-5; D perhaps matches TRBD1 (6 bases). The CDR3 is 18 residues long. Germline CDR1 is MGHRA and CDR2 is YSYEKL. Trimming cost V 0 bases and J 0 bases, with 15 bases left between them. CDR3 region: CASSQDGPGTRSNQPQHF. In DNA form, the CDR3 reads TGCGCCAGCAGCCAAGACGGCCCCGGGACACGTAGCAATCAGCCCCAGCATTTT.

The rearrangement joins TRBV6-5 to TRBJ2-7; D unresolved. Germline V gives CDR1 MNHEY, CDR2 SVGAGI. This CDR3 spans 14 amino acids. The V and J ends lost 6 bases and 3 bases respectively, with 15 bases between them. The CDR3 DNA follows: TGTGCCAGCAGGGTTGATCTAGAAAGCTACGAGCAGTACTTC. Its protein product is CASRVDLESYEQYF.

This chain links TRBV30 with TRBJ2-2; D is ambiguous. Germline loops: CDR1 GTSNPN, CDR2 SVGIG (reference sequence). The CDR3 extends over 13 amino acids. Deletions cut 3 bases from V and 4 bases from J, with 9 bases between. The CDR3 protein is CAWRNGGTGELFF. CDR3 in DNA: TGTGCCTGGAGAAATGGCGGCACCGGGGAGCTGTTTTTT.

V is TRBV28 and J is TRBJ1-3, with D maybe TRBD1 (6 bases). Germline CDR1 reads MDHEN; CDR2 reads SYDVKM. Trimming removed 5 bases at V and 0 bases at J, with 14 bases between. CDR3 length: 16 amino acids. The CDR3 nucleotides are TGTGCCAGCAGTCGAGGGGGGGGGACCTCTGGAAACACCATATATTTT. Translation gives CASSRGGGTSGNTIYF. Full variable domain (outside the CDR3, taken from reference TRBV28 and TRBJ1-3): DVKVTQSSRYLVKRTGEKVFLECVQDMDHENMFWYRQDPGLGLRLIYFSYDVKMKEKGDIPEGYSVSREKKERFSLILESASTNQTSMYLCASSRGGGTSGNTIYFGEGSWLTVV.

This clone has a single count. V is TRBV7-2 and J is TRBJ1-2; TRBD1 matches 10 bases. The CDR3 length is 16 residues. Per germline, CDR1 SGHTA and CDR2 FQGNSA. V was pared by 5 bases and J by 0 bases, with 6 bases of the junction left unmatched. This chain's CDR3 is CASSPDRGATNYGYTF. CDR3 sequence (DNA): TGTGCCAGCAGCCCGGACAGGGGGGCAACTAACTATGGCTACACCTTC.

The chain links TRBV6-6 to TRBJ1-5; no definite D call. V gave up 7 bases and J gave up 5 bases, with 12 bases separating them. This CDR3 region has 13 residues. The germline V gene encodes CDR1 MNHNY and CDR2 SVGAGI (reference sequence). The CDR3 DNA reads TGTGCCAGCAACCTTGGGGAGGATCAGCCCCAGCATTTT. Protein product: CASNLGEDQPQHF.

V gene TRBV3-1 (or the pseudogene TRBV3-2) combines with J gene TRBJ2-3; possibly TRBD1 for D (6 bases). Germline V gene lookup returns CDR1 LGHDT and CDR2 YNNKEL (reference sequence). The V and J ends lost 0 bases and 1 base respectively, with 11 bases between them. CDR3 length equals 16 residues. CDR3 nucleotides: TGTGCCAGCAGCCAAGATATCTGGGGGCGCACAGATACGCAGTATTTT. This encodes CASSQDIWGRTDTQYF.

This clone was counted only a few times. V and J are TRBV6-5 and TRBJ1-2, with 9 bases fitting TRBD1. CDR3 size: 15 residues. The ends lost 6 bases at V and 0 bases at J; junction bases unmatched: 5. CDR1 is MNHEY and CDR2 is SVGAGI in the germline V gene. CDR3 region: CASRLGQGANYGYTF. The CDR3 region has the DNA TGTGCCAGCAGATTGGGACAGGGAGCTAACTATGGCTACACCTTC.

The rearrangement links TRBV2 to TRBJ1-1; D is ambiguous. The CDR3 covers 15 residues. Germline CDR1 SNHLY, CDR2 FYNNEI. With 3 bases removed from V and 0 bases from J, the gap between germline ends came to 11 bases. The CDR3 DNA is TGTGCCAGCAGTGAGCAACGGCGGATGAACACTGAAGCTTTCTTT. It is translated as CASSEQRRMNTEAFF.

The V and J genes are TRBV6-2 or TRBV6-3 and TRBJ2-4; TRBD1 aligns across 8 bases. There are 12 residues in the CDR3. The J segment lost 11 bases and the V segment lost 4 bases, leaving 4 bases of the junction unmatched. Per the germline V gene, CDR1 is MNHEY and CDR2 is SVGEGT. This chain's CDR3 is CASSWTGWVQYF. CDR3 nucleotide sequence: TGTGCCAGCAGTTGGACAGGGTGGGTTCAGTACTTC.

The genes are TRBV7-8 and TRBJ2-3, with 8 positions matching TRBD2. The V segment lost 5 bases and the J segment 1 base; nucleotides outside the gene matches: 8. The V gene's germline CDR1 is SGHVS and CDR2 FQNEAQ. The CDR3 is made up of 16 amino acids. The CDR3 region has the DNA TGTGCCAGCAGCCTACTCAGCGGGGGCGGCACAGATACGCAGTATTTT. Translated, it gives CASSLLSGGGTDTQYF.

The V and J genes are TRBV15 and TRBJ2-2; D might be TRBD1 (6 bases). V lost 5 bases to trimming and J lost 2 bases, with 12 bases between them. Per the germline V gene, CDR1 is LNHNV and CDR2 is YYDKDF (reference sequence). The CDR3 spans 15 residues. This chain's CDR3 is CATSGGRVNTGELFF. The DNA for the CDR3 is TGTGCCACCAGCGGGGGCAGGGTAAACACCGGGGAGCTGTTTTTT.

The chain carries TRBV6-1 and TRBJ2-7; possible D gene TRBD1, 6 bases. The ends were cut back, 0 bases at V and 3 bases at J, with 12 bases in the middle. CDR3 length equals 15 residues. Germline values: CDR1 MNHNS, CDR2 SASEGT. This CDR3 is CASSEAWTDYYEQYF. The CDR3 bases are TGTGCCAGCAGTGAAGCTTGGACAGACTACTACGAGCAGTACTTC.

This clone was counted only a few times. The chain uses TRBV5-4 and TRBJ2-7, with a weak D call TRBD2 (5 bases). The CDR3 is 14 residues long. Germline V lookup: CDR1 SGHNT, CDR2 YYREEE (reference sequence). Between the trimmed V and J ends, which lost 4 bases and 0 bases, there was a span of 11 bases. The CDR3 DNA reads TGTGCCAGCAGCCCCGGACTGAGCTCCTACGAGCAGTACTTC. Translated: CASSPGLSSYEQYF.

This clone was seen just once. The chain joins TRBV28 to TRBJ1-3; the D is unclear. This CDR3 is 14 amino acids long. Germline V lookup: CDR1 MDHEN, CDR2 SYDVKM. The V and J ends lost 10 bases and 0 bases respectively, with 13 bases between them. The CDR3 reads CATLTGYSGNTIYF. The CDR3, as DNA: TGTGCCACCCTTACGGGGTACTCTGGAAACACCATATATTTT. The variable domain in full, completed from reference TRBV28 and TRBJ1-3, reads DVKVTQSSRYLVKRTGEKVFLECVQDMDHENMFWYRQDPGLGLRLIYFSYDVKMKEKGDIPEGYSVSREKKERFSLILESASTNQTSMYLCATLTGYSGNTIYFGEGSWLTVV.

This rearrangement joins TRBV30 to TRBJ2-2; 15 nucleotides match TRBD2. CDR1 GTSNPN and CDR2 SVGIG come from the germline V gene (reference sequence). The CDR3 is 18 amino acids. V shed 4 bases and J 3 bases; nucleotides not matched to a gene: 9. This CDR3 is CAWNFGLAGGHYTGELFF. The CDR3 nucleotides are TGTGCCTGGAATTTCGGACTAGCGGGGGGGCATTACACCGGGGAGCTGTTTTTT.

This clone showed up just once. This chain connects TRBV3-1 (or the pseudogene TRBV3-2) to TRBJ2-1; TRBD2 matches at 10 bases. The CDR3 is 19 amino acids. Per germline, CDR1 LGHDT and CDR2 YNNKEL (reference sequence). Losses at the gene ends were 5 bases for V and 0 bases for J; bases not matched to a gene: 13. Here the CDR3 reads CASSASIIAGGSSYNEQFF. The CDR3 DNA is TGTGCCAGCAGCGCGAGCATCATAGCGGGGGGAAGCTCCTACAATGAGCAGTTCTTC.

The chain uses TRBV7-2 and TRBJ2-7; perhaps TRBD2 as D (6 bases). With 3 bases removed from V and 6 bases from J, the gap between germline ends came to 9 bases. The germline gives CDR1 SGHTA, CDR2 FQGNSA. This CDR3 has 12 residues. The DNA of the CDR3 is TGTGCCAGCAGCTTTCAGGGAGGCGAGCAGTACTTC. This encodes CASSFQGGEQYF.

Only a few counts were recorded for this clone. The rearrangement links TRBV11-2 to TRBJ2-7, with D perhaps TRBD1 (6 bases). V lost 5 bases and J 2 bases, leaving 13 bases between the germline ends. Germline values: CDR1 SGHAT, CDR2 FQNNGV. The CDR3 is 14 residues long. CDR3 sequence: CASSSPDRPYEQYF. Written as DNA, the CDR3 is TGTGCCAGCAGCAGCCCCGACAGGCCCTACGAGCAGTACTTC.

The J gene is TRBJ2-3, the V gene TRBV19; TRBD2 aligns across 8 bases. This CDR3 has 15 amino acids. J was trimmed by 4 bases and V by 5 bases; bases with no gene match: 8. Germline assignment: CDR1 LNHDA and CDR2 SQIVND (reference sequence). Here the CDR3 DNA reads TGTGCCAGTAGTCCCCCGCTAGCGGGCCCAGATACGCAGTATTTT. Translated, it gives CASSPPLAGPDTQYF.

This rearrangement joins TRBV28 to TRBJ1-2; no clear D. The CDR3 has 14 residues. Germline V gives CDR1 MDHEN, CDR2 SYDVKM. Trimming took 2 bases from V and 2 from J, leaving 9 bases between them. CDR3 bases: TGTGCCAGCAGTTTAGGGCAGAACAACTATGGCTACACCTTC. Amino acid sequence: CASSLGQNNYGYTF.

The CDR3 bases are TGTGCCAGCAGTTCACAGGGTACGGGCTACACCTTC. Translating gives CASSSQGTGYTF. V gene TRBV27 combines with J gene TRBJ1-2; possible D gene TRBD1, 6 bases. The CDR3 extends over 12 amino acids. Germline CDR1 MNHEY, CDR2 SMNVEV (reference sequence). Trimming took off 4 bases at V and 8 bases at J, with 11 bases between the two ends.

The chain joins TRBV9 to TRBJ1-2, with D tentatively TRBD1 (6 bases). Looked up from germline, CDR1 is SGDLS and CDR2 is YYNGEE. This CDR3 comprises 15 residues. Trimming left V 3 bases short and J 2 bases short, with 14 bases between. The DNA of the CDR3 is TGTGCCAGCAGCGGCCACAGGGATCGGAACTATGGCTACACCTTC. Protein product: CASSGHRDRNYGYTF.

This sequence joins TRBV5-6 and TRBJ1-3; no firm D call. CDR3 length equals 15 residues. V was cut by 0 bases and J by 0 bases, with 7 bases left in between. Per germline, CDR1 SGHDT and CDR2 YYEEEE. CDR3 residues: CASSLAPSSGNTIYF. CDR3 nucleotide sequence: TGTGCCAGCAGCTTGGCGCCCAGCTCTGGAAACACCATATATTTT.

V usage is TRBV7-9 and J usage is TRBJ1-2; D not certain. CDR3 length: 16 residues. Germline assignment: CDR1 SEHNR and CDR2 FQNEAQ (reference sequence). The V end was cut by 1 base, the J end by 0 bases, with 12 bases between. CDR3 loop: CASSLVLGAANYGYTF. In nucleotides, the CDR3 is TGTGCCAGCAGCTTAGTTCTGGGAGCAGCTAACTATGGCTACACCTTC.

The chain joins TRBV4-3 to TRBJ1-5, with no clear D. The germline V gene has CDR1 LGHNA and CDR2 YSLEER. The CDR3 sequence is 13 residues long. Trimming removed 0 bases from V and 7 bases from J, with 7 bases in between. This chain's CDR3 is CASSQDRRQPQHF. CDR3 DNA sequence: TGCGCCAGCAGCCAAGATAGGCGGCAGCCCCAGCATTTT.